The T cell receptor beta chain described here comes from a study of shared clonotypes between healthy human individuals. Naive-designated CD8 cells lacked CD45RO, were positively enriched for CCR7, and omitted terminally differentiated effector memory CD45RA+ cells. Using immunoSEQ multiplex PCR, the repertoire was profiled, and TCRdb retains in-frame clones only, with some absent. The sample includes roughly 2.1 million clones, about 93% of them seen just once. J was trimmed by 2 bases and V by 11 bases; bases with no gene match: 11. CDR3 length: 14 amino acids. Germline assignment: CDR1 ENHRY and CDR2 SYGVKD.

Sequenced material: naive CD8+ T cells from PBMCs. The rearrangement uses TRBV10-3 and TRBJ2-7, with 8 bases lining up with TRBD2. This TCR was recovered from a young man in good health. Some clones in this sample may be carry-over from other donors' samples. The CDR3 DNA reads TGTGCCTTACGGGAGGGACCGGCTCCCTACGAGCAGTACTTC. It codes for CALREGPAPYEQYF.